This T cell receptor beta chain came from a study of Graves' ophthalmopathy and Graves' hyperthyroidism. Other autoimmune diseases, uncontrolled infections, pregnancy or lactation led to the exclusion of patients. Clinicians made diagnoses from clinical symptoms, serum thyroxine, TRAb, thyroid ultrasound and orbital computed tomography. The J segment lost 4 bases and the V segment lost 4 bases, leaving 12 bases of the junction unmatched. This CDR3 comprises 17 residues. The germline V gene has CDR1 DFQATT and CDR2 SNEGSKA (reference sequence). CDR3 regions of TCR beta were amplified from RNA transcripts. First-round RT-PCR with HTBI primers preceded a second-round multiplex PCR. TCRdb called the multiplex PCR reads again in MiXCR, with one record for every CDR3 protein. The sample shows about 1.1 million distinct CDR3 sequences, roughly two fifths of them seen only once. This clonotype was detected only a few times.

The material sequenced was peripheral blood or thyroid tissue (not recorded which). This receptor was taken from an adult man with Graves' hyperthyroidism. The chain is built from TRBV20-1 and TRBJ1-5, with 11 bases aligning to TRBD1. The CDR3, as DNA: TGCAGTGCTAACTCCGGACAGGGGGCGATGAGGAATCAGCCCCAGCATTTT. Its translation: CSANSGQGAMRNQPQHF.